These 3 T cell receptor beta chains were sequenced from one sample in a study of T cell responses to AZD1222 COVID-19 vaccine. TCRdb keeps only in-frame clones here, not all; method: immunoSEQ multiplex PCR. The sample carries about 120,000 clones, approximately 88% recorded once. The sample here was peripheral blood, taken on day 0 of AZD1222 vaccination. All receptors come from an adult in good health.

This clone has just a few counts. The chain joins TRBV7-3 to TRBJ2-3; a weak D match, TRBD2 (6 bases). Germline V gene sequence: CDR1 SGHTA, CDR2 FQGTGA. Trimming took off 1 base at V and 4 bases at J, with 9 bases between the two ends. The CDR3 covers 14 residues. The CDR3 nucleotides read TGTGCCAGCAGCTTAATCGGGGAGGCAGATACGCAGTATTTT. It yields the protein CASSLIGEADTQYF.

Written as DNA, the CDR3 is TGTGCCAGCACCCCCCGTACAGATACGCAGTATTTT. It codes for CASTPRTDTQYF. The chain has TRBV11-2 and TRBJ2-3; no definite D call. V was pared by 7 bases and J by 3 bases, with 8 bases between. The CDR3 is made up of 12 amino acids. Per germline, CDR1 SGHAT and CDR2 FQNNGV.

This clone was seen a single time. The chain combines TRBV25-1 with TRBJ1-2; D remains ambiguous. Trimming took 3 bases from V and 4 from J, leaving 18 bases between them. The CDR3 covers 16 residues. The germline V gene encodes CDR1 MGHDK and CDR2 SYGVNS. The CDR3 loop is CASSDPRTGEVYGYTF. In DNA, the CDR3 is TGTGCCAGCAGTGACCCCCGGACTGGCGAAGTCTATGGCTACACCTTC.